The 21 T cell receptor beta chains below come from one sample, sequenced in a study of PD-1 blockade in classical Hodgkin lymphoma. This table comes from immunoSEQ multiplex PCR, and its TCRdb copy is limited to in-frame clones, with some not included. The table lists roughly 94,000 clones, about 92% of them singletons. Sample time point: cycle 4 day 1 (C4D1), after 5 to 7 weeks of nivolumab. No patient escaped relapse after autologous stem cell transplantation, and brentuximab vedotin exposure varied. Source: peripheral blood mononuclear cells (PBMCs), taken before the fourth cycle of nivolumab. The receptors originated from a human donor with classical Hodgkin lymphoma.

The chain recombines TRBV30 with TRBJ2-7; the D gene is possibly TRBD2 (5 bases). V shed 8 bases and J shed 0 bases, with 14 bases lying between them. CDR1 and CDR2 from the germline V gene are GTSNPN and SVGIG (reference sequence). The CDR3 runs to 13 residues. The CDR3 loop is CAGEGRLSYEQYF. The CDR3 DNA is TGTGCCGGAGAGGGCCGTCTCTCCTACGAGCAGTACTTC.

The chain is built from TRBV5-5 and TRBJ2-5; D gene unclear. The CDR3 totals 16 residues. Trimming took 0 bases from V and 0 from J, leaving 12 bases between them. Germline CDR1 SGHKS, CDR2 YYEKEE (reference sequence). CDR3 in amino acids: CASSLEPRRYQETQYF. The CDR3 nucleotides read TGTGCCAGCAGCTTGGAACCAAGGCGGTACCAAGAGACCCAGTACTTC.

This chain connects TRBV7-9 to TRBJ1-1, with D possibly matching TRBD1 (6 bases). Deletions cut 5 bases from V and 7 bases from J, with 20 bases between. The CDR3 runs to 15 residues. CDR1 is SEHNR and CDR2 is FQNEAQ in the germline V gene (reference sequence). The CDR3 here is CASSATLLGQIEAFF. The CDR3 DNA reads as TGTGCCAGCAGCGCAACACTACTTGGACAGATTGAAGCTTTCTTT.

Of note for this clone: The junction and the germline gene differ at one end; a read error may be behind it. CDR3 region: CASSSEDRVTQYF. CDR3 bases: TGTGCTAGCAGCTCTGAGGACAGGGTGACGCAGTACTTC. V is TRBV7-7 and J is TRBJ2-7; TRBD1 agrees at 8 bases. The CDR3 contains 13 residues. Germline CDR1 is SSHAT and CDR2 is FNYEAQ (reference sequence).

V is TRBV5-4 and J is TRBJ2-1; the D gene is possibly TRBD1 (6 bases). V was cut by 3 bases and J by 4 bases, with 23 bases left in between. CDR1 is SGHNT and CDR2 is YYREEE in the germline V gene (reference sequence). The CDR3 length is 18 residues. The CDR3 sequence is CASSSMRGSRGWYNEQFF. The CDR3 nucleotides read TGTGCCAGCAGCTCGATGCGCGGGTCTAGGGGGTGGTACAATGAGCAGTTCTTC.

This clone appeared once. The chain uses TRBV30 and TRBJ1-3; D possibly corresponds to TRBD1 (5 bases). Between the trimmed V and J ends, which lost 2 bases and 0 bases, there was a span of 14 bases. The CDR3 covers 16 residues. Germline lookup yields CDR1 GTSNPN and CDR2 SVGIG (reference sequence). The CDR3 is CAWSPGTASSGNTIYF. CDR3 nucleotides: TGTGCCTGGAGTCCCGGGACGGCTAGCTCTGGAAACACCATATATTTT.

In DNA form, the CDR3 reads TGTGCCAGCAGTCAGGGTCGGTCACCCCTCCACTTT. Amino acids: CASSQGRSPLHF. V and J are TRBV6-4 and TRBJ1-6; D possibly corresponds to TRBD1 (5 bases). This CDR3 spans 12 amino acids. Germline V gene lookup returns CDR1 MRHNA and CDR2 SNTAGT. The V end lost 5 bases, the J end lost 10 bases, and 9 bases lay between the germline ends.

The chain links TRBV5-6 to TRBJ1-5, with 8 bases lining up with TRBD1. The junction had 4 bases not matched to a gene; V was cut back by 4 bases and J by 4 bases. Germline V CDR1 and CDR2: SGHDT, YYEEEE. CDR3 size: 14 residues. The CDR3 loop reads CASSRQGTNQPQHF. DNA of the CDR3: TGTGCCAGCAGCCGACAGGGGACTAATCAGCCCCAGCATTTT.

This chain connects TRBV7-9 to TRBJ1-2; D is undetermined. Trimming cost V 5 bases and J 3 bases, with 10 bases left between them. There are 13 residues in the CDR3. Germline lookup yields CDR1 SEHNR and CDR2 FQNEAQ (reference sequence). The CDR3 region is CASSPPAHYGYTF. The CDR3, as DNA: TGTGCCAGCAGCCCCCCGGCCCACTATGGCTACACCTTC.

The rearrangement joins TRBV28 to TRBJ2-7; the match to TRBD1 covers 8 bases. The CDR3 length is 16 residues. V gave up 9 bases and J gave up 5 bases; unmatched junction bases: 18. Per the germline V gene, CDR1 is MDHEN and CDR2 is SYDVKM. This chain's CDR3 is CASYPLGLLDRDEQYF. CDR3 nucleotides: TGTGCCAGTTACCCCCTAGGGCTTTTGGACAGGGACGAGCAGTACTTC. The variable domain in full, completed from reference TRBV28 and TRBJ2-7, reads DVKVTQSSRYLVKRTGEKVFLECVQDMDHENMFWYRQDPGLGLRLIYFSYDVKMKEKGDIPEGYSVSREKKERFSLILESASTNQTSMYLCASYPLGLLDRDEQYFGPGTRLTVT.

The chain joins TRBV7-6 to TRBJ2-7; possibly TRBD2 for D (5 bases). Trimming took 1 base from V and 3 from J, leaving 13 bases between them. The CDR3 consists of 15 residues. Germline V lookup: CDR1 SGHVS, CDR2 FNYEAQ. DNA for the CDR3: TGTGCCAGCAGCTTAGTAGGGCTCAGCGGCTACGAGCAGTACTTC. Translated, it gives CASSLVGLSGYEQYF.

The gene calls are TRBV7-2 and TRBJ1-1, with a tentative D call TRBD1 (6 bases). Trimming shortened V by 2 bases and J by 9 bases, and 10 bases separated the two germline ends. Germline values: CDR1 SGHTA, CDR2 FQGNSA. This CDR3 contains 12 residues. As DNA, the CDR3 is TGTGCCAGCAGCTTACTCGACAGGCAAGCTTTCTTT. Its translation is CASSLLDRQAFF.

CDR3 coding DNA: TGTGCCAGCAGTCCGGGGACGCACACCGGGGAGCTGTTTTTT. Translated, it gives CASSPGTHTGELFF. V gene TRBV27 combines with J gene TRBJ2-2; D is possibly TRBD1 or TRBD2 (5 bases each). Trimming removed 5 bases from V and 3 bases from J, with 10 bases in between. The CDR3 has 14 residues. The V gene's germline CDR1 is MNHEY and CDR2 SMNVEV (reference sequence).

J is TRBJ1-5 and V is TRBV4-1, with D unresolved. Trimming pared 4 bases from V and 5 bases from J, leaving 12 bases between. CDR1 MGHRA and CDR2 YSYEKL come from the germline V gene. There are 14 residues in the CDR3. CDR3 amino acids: CASSPDGDDQPQHF. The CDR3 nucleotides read TGCGCCAGCAGCCCCGACGGAGACGATCAGCCCCAGCATTTT.

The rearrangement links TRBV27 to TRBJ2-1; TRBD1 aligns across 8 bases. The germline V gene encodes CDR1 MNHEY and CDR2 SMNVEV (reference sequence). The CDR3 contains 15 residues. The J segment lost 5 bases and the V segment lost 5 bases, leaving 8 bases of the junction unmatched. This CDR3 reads CASSLDRGYDNEQFF. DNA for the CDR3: TGTGCCAGCAGTCTCGACAGGGGCTACGACAATGAGCAGTTCTTC.

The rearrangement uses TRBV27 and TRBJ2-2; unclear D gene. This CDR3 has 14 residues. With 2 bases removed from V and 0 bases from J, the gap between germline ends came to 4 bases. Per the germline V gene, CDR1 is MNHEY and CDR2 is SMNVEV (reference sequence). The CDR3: CASSLPSNTGELFF. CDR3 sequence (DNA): TGTGCCAGCAGTTTACCTTCGAACACCGGGGAGCTGTTTTTT.

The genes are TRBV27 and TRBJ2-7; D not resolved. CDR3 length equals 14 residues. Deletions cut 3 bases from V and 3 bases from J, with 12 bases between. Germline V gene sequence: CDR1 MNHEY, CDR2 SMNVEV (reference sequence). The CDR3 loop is CASSFRGANYEQYF. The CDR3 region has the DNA TGTGCCAGCAGTTTCCGAGGAGCCAACTACGAGCAGTACTTC.

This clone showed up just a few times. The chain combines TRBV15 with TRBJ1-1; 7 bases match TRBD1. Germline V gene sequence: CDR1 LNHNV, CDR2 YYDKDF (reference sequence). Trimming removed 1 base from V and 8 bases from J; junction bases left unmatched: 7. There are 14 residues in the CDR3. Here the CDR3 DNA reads TGTGCCACCAGCAGAGTAGGTGGACAGGTAGAAGCTTTCTTT. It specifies CATSRVGGQVEAFF. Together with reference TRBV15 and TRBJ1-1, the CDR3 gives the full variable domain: DAMVIQNPRYQVTQFGKPVTLSCSQTLNHNVMYWYQQKSSQAPKLLFHYYDKDFNNEADTPDNFQSRRPNTSFCFLDIRSPGLGDTAMYLCATSRVGGQVEAFFGQGTRLTVV.

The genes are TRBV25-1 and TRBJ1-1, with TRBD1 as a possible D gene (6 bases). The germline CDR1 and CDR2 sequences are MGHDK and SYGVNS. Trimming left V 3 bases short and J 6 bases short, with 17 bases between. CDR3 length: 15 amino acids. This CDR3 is CASSDRLGARAEAFF. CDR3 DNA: TGTGCCAGCAGTGACCGCTTGGGGGCACGGGCTGAAGCTTTCTTT. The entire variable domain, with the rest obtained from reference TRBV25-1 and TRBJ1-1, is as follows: EADIYQTPRYLVIGTGKKITLECSQTMGHDKMYWYQQDPGMELHLIHYSYGVNSTEKGDLSSESTVSRIRTEHFPLTLESARPSHTSQYLCASSDRLGARAEAFFGQGTRLTVV.

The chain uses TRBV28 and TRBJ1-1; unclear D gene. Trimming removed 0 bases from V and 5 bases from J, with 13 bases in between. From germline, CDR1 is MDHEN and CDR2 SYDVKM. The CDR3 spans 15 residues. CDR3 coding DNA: TGTGCCAGCAGTTTATGGGTCCGGCCTCGGACTGAAGCTTTCTTT. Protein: CASSLWVRPRTEAFF.

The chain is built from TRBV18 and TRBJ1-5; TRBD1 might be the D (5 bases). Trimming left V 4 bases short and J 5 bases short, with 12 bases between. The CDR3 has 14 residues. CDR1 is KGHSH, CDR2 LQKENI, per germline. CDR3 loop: CASSRGNEDQPQHF. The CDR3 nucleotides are TGTGCCAGCTCACGGGGGAATGAGGATCAGCCCCAGCATTTT.